This entry lists 13 T cell receptor beta chains sequenced from one sample in a study of shared clonotypes between healthy human individuals. TCRdb's copy holds only in-frame clones and misses some; the assay was immunoSEQ multiplex PCR. The table lists about 610,000 clones, around 97% of them singletons. The sequencing input was naive CD4+ T cells sorted from blood. Indicated subset: CD45RA+ positively selected. All receptors derive from a woman aged 25-40 years in good health.

As concerns this clone: This same CDR3 is encoded by further DNA sequences in the sample. The rearrangement links TRBV10-3 to TRBJ2-7; D is ambiguous. Germline V gene sequence: CDR1 ENHRY, CDR2 SYGVKD. V lost 4 bases, J lost 1 base, and 2 bases lay in between. The length of the CDR3 is 11 residues. The CDR3 spells CAISGSYEQYF. The CDR3 region has the DNA TGTGCCATCAGTGGGTCCTACGAGCAGTACTTC.

The chain carries TRBV15 and TRBJ2-7; 8 bases agree with TRBD1. There are 14 residues in the CDR3. Per the germline V gene, CDR1 is LNHNV and CDR2 is YYDKDF (reference sequence). With V trimmed by 2 bases and J by 2 bases, 2 bases remained unmatched. CDR3 in amino acids: CATSRQQGAYEQYF. In DNA, the CDR3 is TGTGCCACCAGCAGACAACAGGGGGCCTACGAGCAGTACTTC.

V is TRBV10-3 and J is TRBJ1-5, with 7 bases aligning to TRBD1. V was pared by 3 bases and J by 7 bases, with 3 bases of the junction left unmatched. The CDR3 totals 13 residues. Per germline, CDR1 ENHRY and CDR2 SYGVKD. CDR3 protein: CAISEGGGQPQHF. The DNA for the CDR3 is TGTGCCATCAGTGAAGGGGGCGGACAGCCCCAGCATTTT.

The V call is TRBV18, the J call TRBJ2-3; D not resolved. Trimming pared 3 bases from V and 2 bases from J, leaving 15 bases between. The CDR3 sequence is 16 residues long. The germline gives CDR1 KGHSH, CDR2 LQKENI. This CDR3 is CASSPRTAASTDTQYF. In nucleotides, the CDR3 is TGTGCCAGCTCACCCCGGACGGCCGCCTCCACAGATACGCAGTATTTT.

The chain joins TRBV7-9 to TRBJ2-7; 11 nucleotides match TRBD2. V lost 5 bases, J lost 3 bases, and 9 bases stayed unmatched. The germline V gene encodes CDR1 SEHNR and CDR2 FQNEAQ (reference sequence). CDR3 length: 16 amino acids. This CDR3 reads CASSILGLAEHYEQYF. In DNA, the CDR3 is TGTGCCAGCAGCATCCTGGGACTAGCGGAGCACTACGAGCAGTACTTC.

The chain employs TRBV9 and TRBJ2-7; 9 bases are shared with TRBD2. The V segment lost 1 base and the J segment 5 bases; nucleotides outside the gene matches: 7. Per germline, CDR1 SGDLS and CDR2 YYNGEE. This CDR3 is built from 15 residues. This chain's CDR3 is CASSVFGGRADEQYF. The DNA for the CDR3 is TGTGCCAGCAGCGTATTTGGCGGGAGGGCCGACGAGCAGTACTTC.

Worth noting for this clone: Other DNA sequences of this sample code for an identical CDR3. This chain connects TRBV5-1 to TRBJ1-5; D may be TRBD1 (6 bases). The V end was cut by 0 bases, the J end by 4 bases, with 8 bases between. This CDR3 spans 14 amino acids. Per the germline V gene, CDR1 is SGHRS and CDR2 is YFSETQ. Written as DNA, the CDR3 is TGCGCCAGCAGCTTGGAGGGGGGTAATCAGCCCCAGCATTTT. This translates into CASSLEGGNQPQHF.

As concerns this clone: A read error may account for a junction end that differs from germline. This rearrangement joins TRBV4-1 to TRBJ1-5; the D gene is possibly TRBD1 (5 bases). CDR1 is MGHRA, CDR2 YSYEKL, per germline. The CDR3 has 13 residues. CDR3 nucleotide sequence: TGCGCCAGCAGCCAAGTAGGGGCGAGTGCGAGATTTTTT. Its translation: CASSQVGASARFF.

This clone was recorded only once. The genes are TRBV28 and TRBJ2-7; TRBD2 aligns across 9 bases. The CDR3 totals 18 residues. The trim removed 8 bases at V and 2 bases at J, leaving 19 bases unmatched. CDR1 and CDR2 (germline): MDHEN, SYDVKM. Written as DNA, the CDR3 is TGTGCCAGCTCCCTCCGCGGCGGGAGGGGTCCCCCCACCTACGAGCAGTACTTC. Its protein product is CASSLRGGRGPPTYEQYF.

Notes on this clone: Additional DNA sequences in this sample encode the identical CDR3. The rearrangement joins TRBV6-6 to TRBJ2-2; D uncertain. The length of the CDR3 is 13 residues. V dropped 5 bases and J dropped 1 base, with 5 bases sitting between them. From germline, CDR1 is MNHNY and CDR2 SVGAGI (reference sequence). The DNA for the CDR3 is TGTGCCAGCAGTCCCGTGAACACCGGGGAGCTGTTTTTT. Translation gives CASSPVNTGELFF.

The chain is built from TRBV4-1 and TRBJ1-2; the match to TRBD1 covers 10 bases. Trimming removed 1 base from V and 5 bases from J; junction bases left unmatched: 4. Germline CDR1 and CDR2: MGHRA and YSYEKL. The CDR3 has 15 amino acids. CDR3 loop: CASSQGTGGKYGYTF. The CDR3 coding sequence is TGCGCCAGCAGCCAAGGGACAGGGGGGAAGTATGGCTACACCTTC.

The rearrangement uses TRBV7-8 and TRBJ2-7, with D unclear. The CDR3 is 14 residues long. Trimming took off 3 bases at V and 2 bases at J, with 11 bases between the two ends. CDR1 and CDR2 (germline): SGHVS, FQNEAQ. CDR3 region: CASSFRPAAYEQYF. In DNA form, the CDR3 reads TGTGCCAGCAGCTTTAGACCTGCTGCCTACGAGCAGTACTTC.

The rearrangement links TRBV4-1 to TRBJ1-5; no reliable D call. The germline V gene encodes CDR1 MGHRA and CDR2 YSYEKL. The CDR3 sequence is 16 residues long. Trimming removed 0 bases from V and 5 bases from J, with 14 bases in between. CDR3 protein: CASSQEAGVGDQPQHF. The CDR3, as DNA: TGCGCCAGCAGCCAAGAAGCCGGGGTTGGAGATCAGCCCCAGCATTTT.